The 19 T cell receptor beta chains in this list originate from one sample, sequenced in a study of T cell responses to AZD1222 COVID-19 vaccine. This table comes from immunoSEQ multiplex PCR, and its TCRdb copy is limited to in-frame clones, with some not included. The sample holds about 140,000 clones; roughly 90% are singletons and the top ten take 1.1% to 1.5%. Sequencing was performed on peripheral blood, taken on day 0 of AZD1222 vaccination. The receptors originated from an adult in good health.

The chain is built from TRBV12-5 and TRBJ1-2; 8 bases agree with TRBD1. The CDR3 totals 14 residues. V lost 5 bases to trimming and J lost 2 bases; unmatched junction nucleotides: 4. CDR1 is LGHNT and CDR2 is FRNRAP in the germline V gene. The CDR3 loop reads CASGATGVNYGYTF. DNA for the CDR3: TGTGCTAGTGGTGCGACAGGGGTAAACTATGGCTACACCTTC.

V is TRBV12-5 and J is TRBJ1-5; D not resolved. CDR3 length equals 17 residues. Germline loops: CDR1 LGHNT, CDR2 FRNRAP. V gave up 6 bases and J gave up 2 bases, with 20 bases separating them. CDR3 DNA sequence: TGTGCTAGTGGGCCCTCCTTTGACTCTCCTGGCAATCAGCCCCAGCATTTT. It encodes CASGPSFDSPGNQPQHF.

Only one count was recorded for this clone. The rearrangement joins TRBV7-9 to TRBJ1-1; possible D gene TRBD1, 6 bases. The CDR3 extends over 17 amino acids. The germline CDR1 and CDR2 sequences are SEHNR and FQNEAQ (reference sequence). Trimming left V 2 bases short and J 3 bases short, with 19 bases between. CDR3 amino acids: CASSLLQGWNTDTEAFF. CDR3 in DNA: TGTGCCAGCAGCTTATTACAGGGATGGAATACGGACACTGAAGCTTTCTTT. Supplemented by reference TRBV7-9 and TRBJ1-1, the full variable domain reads DTGVSQNPRHKITKRGQNVTFRCDPISEHNRLYWYRQTLGQGPEFLTYFQNEAQLEKSRLLSDRFSAERPKGSFSTLEIQRTEQGDSAMYLCASSLLQGWNTDTEAFFGQGTRLTVV.

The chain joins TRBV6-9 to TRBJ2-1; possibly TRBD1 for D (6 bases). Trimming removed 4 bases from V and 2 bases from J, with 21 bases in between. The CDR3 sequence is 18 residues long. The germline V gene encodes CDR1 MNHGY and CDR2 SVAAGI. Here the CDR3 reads CASSWGDQLRGPYNEQFF. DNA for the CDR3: TGTGCCAGCAGTTGGGGTGACCAACTCAGGGGCCCCTACAATGAGCAGTTCTTC.

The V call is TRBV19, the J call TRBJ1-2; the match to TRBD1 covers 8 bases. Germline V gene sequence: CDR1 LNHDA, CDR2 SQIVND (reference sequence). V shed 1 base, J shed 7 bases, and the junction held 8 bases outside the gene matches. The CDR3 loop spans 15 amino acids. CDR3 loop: CASSIVGRGQGGYTF. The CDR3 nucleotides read TGTGCCAGTAGTATAGTCGGCAGGGGGCAAGGTGGCTACACCTTC.

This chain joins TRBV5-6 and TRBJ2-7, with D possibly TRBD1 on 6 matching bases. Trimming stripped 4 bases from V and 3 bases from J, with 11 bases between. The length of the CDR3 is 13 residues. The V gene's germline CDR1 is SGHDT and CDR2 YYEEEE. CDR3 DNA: TGTGCCAGCAGCCCGCAGGGGAACTACGAGCAGTACTTC. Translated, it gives CASSPQGNYEQYF.

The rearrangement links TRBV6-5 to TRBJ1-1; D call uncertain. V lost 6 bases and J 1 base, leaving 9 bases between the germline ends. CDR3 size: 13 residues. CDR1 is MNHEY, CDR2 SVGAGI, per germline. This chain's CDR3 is CASRRTQNTEAFF. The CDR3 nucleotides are TGTGCCAGCAGGCGAACTCAGAACACTGAAGCTTTCTTT.

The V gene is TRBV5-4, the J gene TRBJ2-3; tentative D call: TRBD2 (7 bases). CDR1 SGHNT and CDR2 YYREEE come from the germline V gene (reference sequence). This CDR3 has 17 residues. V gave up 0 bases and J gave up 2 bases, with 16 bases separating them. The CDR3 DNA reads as TGTGCCAGCAGCTTGGTTGTGGGGAGGGGGGACACAGATACGCAGTATTTT. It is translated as CASSLVVGRGDTDTQYF.

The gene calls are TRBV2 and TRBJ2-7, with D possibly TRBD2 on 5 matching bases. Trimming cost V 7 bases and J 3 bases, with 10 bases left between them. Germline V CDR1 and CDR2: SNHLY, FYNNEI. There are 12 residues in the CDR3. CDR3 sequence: CASIGLGYEQYF. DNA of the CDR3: TGTGCCAGCATCGGACTGGGCTACGAGCAGTACTTC.

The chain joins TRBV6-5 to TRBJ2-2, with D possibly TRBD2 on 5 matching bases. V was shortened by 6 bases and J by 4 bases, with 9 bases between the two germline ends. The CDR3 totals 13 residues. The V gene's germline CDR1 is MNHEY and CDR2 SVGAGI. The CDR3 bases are TGTGCCAGCAGACTAGGGATCACCGGGGAGCTGTTTTTT. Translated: CASRLGITGELFF.

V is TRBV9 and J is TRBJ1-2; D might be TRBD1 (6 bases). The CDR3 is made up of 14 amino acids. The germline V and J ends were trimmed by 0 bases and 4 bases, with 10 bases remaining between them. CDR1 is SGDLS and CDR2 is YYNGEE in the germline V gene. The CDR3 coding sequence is TGTGCCAGCAGCGTAGAGGCAGGGGCCTATGGCTACACCTTC. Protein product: CASSVEAGAYGYTF.

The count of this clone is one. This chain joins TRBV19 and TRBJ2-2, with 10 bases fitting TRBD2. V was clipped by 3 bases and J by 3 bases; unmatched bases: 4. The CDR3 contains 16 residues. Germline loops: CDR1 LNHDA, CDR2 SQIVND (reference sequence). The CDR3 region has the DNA TGTGCCAGTAGTATCGGACTAGCGGTATACACCGGGGAGCTGTTTTTT. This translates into CASSIGLAVYTGELFF.

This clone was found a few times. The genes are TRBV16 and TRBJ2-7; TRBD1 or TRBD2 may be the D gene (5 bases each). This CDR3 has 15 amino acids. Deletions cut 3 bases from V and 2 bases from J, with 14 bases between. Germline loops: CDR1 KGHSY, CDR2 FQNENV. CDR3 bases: TGTGCCAGCAGCCATCGCACGGGGCCCACCTACGAGCAGTACTTC. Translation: CASSHRTGPTYEQYF.

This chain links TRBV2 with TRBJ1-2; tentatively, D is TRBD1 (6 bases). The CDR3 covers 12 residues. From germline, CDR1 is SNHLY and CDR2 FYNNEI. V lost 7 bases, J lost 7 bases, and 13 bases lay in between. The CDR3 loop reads CASNREGVGYTF. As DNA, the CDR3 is TGTGCCAGCAACCGAGAGGGGGTTGGCTACACCTTC.

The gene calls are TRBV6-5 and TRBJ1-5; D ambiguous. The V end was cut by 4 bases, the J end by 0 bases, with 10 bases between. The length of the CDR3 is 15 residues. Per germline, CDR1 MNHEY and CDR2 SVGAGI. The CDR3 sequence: CASSFAQNSNQPQHF. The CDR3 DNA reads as TGTGCCAGCAGTTTCGCACAGAATAGCAATCAGCCCCAGCATTTT.

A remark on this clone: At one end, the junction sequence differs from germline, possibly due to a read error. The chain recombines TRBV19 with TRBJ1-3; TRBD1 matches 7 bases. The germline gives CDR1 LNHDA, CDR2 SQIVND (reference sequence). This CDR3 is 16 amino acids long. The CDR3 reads CASSTRDSVSGNTIYF. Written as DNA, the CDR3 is TGTGCCAGCAGTACCCGGGACAGTGTCTCTGGAAACACCATATATTTT.

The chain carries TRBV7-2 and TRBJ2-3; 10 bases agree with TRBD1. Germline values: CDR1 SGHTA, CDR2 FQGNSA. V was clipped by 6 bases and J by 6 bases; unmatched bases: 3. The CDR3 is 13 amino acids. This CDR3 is CASRGQGTDTQYF. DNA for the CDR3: TGTGCCAGCAGGGGACAGGGGACCGATACGCAGTATTTT.

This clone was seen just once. CDR3 sequence (DNA): TGTGCCAGCAGCTTAGATAGATCTAACTATGGCTACACCTTC. Protein sequence: CASSLDRSNYGYTF. This chain connects TRBV7-9 to TRBJ1-2, with D uncertain. CDR1 is SEHNR and CDR2 is FQNEAQ in the germline V gene (reference sequence). The CDR3 length is 14 residues. The V gene lost 1 base and the J gene lost 0 bases, with 6 bases spanning the gap.

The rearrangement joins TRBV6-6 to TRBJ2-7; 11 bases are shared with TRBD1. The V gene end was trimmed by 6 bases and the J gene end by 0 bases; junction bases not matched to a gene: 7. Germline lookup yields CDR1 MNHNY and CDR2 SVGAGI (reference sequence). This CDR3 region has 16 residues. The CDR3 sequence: CASSHTGTGGSYEQYF. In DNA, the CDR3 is TGTGCCAGCAGCCACACCGGGACAGGGGGCTCCTACGAGCAGTACTTC.